Included here is one T cell receptor (beta chain) sequence, with context. Antigen unknown. Germline V gives CDR1 SNHLY, CDR2 FYNNEI. V lost 4 bases to trimming and J lost 0 bases; unmatched junction nucleotides: 10. The CDR3 loop spans 19 amino acids. The data stem from a study of blood T cells in healthy people across ages. Study-level findings and limits: Per million T cells, TCR beta diversity dropped roughly linearly as age increased. CMV infection status of these donors was not known. As naive T cell percentage varied, TCR beta diversity correlated strongly with it.

For the second PCR, which ran for about 6 to 12 cycles, a sample-barcoded 5' primer and a J-beta primer mix were used. TCRdb fed the 5' RACE reads into MiXCR, producing one record per CDR3 protein. The sample lists 730,000 or so distinct CDR3 sequences; around 46% were seen once. Sequenced sample: blood. This sequence was found in an older woman in good health. The V and J genes are TRBV2 and TRBJ2-6, with 9 bases aligning to TRBD2. For the CDR3, the DNA is TGTGCCAGCAGTGCATTGGGTAGCGGGGGAGACTCTGGGGCCAACGTCCTGACTTTC. It codes for CASSALGSGGDSGANVLTF.